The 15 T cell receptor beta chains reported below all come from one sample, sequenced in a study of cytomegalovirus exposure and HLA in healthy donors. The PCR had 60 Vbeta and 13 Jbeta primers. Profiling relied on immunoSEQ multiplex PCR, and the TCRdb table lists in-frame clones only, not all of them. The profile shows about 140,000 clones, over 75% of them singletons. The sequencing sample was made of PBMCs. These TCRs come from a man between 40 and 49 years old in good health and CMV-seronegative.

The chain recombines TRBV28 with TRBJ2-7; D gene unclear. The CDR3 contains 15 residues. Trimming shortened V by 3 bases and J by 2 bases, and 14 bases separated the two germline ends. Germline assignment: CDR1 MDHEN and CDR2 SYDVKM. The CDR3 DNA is TGTGCCAGCAGTTTGGTCGGTGAGCCTACCTACGAGCAGTACTTC. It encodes CASSLVGEPTYEQYF.

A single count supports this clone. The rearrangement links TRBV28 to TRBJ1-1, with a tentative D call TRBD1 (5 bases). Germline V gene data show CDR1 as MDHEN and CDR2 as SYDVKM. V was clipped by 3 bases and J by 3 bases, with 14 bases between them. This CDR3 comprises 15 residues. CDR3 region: CASSFSRVGYTEAFF. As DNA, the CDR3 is TGTGCCAGCAGTTTCTCCAGGGTGGGGTACACTGAAGCTTTCTTT. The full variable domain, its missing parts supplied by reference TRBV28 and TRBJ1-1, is DVKVTQSSRYLVKRTGEKVFLECVQDMDHENMFWYRQDPGLGLRLIYFSYDVKMKEKGDIPEGYSVSREKKERFSLILESASTNQTSMYLCASSFSRVGYTEAFFGQGTRLTVV.

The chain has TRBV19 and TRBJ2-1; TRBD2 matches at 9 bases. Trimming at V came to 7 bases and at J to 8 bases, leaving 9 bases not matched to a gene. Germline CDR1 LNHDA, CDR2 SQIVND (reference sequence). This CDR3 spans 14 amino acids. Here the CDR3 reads CASNDAGGPDEQFF. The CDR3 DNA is TGTGCCAGTAATGATGCGGGAGGGCCTGATGAGCAGTTCTTC.

CDR3 region: CASSPPSGETITQYF. As DNA, the CDR3 is TGTGCCAGCTCACCACCTAGCGGGGAGACAATTACGCAGTATTTT. The chain carries TRBV18 and TRBJ2-3; 8 nucleotides line up with TRBD2. Germline CDR1 reads KGHSH; CDR2 reads LQKENI. With V trimmed by 0 bases and J by 8 bases, 7 bases remained unmatched. The CDR3 sequence is 15 residues long.

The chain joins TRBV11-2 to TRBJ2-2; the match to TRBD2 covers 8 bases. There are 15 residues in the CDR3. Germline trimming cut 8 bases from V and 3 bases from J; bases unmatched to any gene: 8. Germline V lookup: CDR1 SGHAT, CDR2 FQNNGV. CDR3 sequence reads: CASVAAGGYTGELFF. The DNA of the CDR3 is TGTGCCAGCGTGGCGGCGGGAGGATACACCGGGGAGCTGTTTTTT.

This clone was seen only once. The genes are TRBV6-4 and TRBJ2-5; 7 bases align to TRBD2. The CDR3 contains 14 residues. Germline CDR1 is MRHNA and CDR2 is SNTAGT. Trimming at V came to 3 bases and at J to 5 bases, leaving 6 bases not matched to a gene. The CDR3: CASSDAGVVETQYF. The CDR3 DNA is TGTGCCAGCAGTGATGCGGGAGTGGTGGAGACCCAGTACTTC.

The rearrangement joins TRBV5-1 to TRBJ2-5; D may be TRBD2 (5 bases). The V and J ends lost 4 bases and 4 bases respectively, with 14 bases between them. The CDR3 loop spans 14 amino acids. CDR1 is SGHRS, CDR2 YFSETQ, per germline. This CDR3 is CASSPLRAGETQYF. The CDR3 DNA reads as TGCGCCAGCAGCCCTCTGAGGGCAGGAGAGACCCAGTACTTC.

CDR3 sequence (DNA): TGTGCCAGCAGTGAAGCCAGGCAAGAGACCCAGTACTTC. It yields the protein CASSEARQETQYF. The chain is built from TRBV6-1 and TRBJ2-5; D is unclear. In germline, CDR1 is MNHNS, CDR2 SASEGT. V was shortened by 0 bases and J by 2 bases, with 4 bases between the two germline ends. This CDR3 is built from 13 residues.

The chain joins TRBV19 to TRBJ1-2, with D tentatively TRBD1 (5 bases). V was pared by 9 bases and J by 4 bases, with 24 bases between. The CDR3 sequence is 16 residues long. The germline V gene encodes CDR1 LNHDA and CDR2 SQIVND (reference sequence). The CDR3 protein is CASNTPTQGSGYGYTF. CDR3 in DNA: TGTGCCAGCAACACTCCAACTCAGGGTAGCGGCTATGGCTACACCTTC.

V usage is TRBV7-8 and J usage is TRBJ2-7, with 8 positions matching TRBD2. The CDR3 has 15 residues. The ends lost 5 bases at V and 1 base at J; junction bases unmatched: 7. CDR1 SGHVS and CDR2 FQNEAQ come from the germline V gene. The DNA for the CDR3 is TGTGCCAGCAGCAGTAGCGGGATCTGGTCCTACGAGCAGTACTTC. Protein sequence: CASSSSGIWSYEQYF.

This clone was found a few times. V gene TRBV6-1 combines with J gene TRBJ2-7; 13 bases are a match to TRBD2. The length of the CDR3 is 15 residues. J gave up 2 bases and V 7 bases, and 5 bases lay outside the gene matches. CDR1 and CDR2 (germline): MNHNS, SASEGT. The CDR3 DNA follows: TGTGCCAGCACCGCAGGACTAGCGGGGGCCTACGAGCAGTACTTC. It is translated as CASTAGLAGAYEQYF.

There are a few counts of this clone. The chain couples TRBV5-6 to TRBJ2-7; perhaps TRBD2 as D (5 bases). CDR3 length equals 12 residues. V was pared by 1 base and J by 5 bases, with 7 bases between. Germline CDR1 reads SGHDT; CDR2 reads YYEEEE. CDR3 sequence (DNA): TGTGCCAGCAGCTTGATCGGGGACGAGCAGTACTTC. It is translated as CASSLIGDEQYF.

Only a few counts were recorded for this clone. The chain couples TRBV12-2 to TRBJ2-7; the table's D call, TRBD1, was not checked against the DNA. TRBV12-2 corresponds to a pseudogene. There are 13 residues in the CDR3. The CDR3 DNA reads TGTGCAAGTCGCTTTGACAAGACCTACGAGCAGTACTTC. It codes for CASRFDKTYEQYF.

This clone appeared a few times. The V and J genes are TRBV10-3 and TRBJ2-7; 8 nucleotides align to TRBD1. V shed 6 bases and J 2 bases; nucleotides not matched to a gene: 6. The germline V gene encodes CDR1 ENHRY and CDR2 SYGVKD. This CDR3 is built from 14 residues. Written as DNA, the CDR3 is TGTGCCATCAGCCCGGGACAGGCGGCCTACGAGCAGTACTTC. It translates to CAISPGQAAYEQYF.

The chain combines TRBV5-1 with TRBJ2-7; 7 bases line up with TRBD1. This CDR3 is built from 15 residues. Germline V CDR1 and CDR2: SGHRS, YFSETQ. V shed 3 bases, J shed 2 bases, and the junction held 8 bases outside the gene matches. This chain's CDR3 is CASSSPTGDPYEQYF. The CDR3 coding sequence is TGCGCCAGCAGCTCCCCCACAGGGGACCCCTACGAGCAGTACTTC.